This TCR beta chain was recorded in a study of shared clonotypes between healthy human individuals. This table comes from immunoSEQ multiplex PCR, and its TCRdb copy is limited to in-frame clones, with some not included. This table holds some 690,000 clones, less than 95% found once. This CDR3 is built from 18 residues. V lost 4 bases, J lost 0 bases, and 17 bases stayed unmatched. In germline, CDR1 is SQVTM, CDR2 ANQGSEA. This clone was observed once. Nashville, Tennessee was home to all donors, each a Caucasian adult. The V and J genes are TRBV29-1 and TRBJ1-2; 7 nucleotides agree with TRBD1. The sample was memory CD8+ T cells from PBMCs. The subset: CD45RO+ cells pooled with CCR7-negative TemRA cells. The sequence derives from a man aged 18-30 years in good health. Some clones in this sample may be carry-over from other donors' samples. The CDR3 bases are TGCAGCGTTGTAGTTCCGGGACAGCTATCTCTTCCTAACTATGGCTACACCTTC. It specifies CSVVVPGQLSLPNYGYTF.